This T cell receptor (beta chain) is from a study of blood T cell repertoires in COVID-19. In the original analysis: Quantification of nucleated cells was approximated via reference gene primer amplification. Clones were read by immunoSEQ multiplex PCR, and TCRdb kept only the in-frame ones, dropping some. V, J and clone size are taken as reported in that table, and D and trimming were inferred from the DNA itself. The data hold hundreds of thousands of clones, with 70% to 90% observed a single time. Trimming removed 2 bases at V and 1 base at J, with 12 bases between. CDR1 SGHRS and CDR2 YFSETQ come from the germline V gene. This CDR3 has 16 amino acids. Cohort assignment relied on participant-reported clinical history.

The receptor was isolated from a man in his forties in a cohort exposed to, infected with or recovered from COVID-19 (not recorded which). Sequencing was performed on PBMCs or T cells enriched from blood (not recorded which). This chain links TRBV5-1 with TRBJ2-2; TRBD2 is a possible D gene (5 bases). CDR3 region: CASSLRERVNTGELFF. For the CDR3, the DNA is TGCGCCAGCAGCTTAAGAGAGAGGGTGAACACCGGGGAGCTGTTTTTT.